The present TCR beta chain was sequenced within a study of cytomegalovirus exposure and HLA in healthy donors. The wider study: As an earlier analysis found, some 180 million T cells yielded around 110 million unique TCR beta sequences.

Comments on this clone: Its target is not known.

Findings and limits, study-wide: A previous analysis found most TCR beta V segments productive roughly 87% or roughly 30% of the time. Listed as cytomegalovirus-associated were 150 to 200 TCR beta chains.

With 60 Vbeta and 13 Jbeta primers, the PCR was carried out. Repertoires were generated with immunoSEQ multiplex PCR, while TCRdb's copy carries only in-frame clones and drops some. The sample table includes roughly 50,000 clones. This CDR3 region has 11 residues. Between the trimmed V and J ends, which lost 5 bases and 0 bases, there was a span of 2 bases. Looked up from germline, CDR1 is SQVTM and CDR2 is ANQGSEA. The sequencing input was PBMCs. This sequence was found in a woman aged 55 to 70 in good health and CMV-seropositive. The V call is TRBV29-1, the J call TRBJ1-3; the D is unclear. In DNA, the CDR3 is TGCAGCGTTCTCTCTGGAAACACCATATATTTT. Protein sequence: CSVLSGNTIYF.